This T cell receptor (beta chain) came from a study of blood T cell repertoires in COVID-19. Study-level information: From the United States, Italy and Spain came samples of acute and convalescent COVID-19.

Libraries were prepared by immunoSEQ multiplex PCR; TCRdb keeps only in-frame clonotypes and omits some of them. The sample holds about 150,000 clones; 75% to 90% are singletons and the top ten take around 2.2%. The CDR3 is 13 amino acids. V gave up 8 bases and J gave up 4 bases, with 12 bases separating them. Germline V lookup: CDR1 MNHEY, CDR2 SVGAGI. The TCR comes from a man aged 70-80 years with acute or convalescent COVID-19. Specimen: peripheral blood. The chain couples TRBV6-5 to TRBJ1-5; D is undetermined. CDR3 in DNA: TGTGCCAGCGTCCCCACGGGGAATCAGCCCCAGCATTTT. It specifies CASVPTGNQPQHF.